Each of the 13 T cell receptor beta chains below was sequenced from the same sample in a study of T cells in Graves' hyperthyroidism and ophthalmopathy (dated by TCRdb to between 2018 and 2020). Library generation was performed with multiplex PCR. The data were produced on an Illumina HiSeq 2000. TCR beta CDR3 regions were amplified from RNA transcripts. For the first round of RT-PCR on the TCR CDR3, the HTBI primer set was used together with the Qiagen OneStep RT-PCR kit. TCRdb took the public reads, trimmed them with fastp at Q25, ran MiXCR for clone calling and kept in-frame beta chains. Duplicate CDR3 protein sequences are folded into a single record with the most common DNA and genes. Recorded for this sample are under 450,000 distinct CDR3 sequences; around 16% of them occurred a single time. 13% to 15% of the sample comes from the top ten. The sequencing sample was made of blood. The receptors here all came from a young woman with Graves' hyperthyroidism.

This clonotype was observed at least ten times. The V gene is TRBV28, the J gene TRBJ2-5; D might be TRBD1 or TRBD2, each matching 5 bases. The germline gives CDR1 MDHEN, CDR2 SYDVKM. With 7 bases removed from V and 12 bases from J, the gap between germline ends came to 24 bases. The CDR3 consists of 14 residues. The DNA of the CDR3 is TGTGCCAGCACCGATTTGGGCCGGGGCTTCGGGAAGTACTTC. It encodes CASTDLGRGFGKYF.

Worth noting for this clonotype: It may be a read error: a sequence one base away is much more abundant. The rearrangement uses TRBV29-1 and TRBJ2-7; TRBD2 matches at 7 bases. Germline V CDR1 and CDR2: SQVTM, ANQGSEA. With V trimmed by 6 bases and J by 7 bases, 18 bases remained unmatched. The CDR3 has 15 amino acids. CDR3 sequence: CSVGRPRLAVHEQYF. As DNA, the CDR3 is TGCAGCGTCGGACGTCCCAGACTAGCAGTCCATGAGCAGTACTTC.

This clonotype was counted many times. This chain joins TRBV5-1 and TRBJ1-1; D ambiguous. Germline values: CDR1 SGHRS, CDR2 YFSETQ. V was clipped by 0 bases and J by 2 bases, with 11 bases between them. CDR3 size: 15 residues. The chain's CDR3 is CASSLDGVPNTEAFF. The CDR3 DNA follows: TGCGCCAGCAGCTTGGACGGGGTACCCAACACTGAAGCTTTCTTT.

In this sample, this clonotype turned up many times. This chain links TRBV27 with TRBJ2-3; 7 bases line up with TRBD2. This CDR3 comprises 12 residues. Trimming took 8 bases from V and 9 from J; bases not matched to a gene: 8. Germline CDR1 reads MNHEY; CDR2 reads SMNVEV (reference sequence). The CDR3 protein is CASSAGRSTQYF. In nucleotides, the CDR3 is TGTGCCAGCTCAGCGGGACGGAGCACGCAGTATTTT.

This clonotype was counted at least ten times. The chain couples TRBV27 to TRBJ2-5; no definite D call. CDR1 is MNHEY and CDR2 is SMNVEV in the germline V gene (reference sequence). V shed 5 bases and J shed 3 bases, with 1 base lying between them. This CDR3 has 10 amino acids. CDR3 nucleotides: TGTGCCAGCAGTGAAGAGACCCAGTACTTC. Its protein is CASSEETQYF.

This clonotype was seen many times. V gene TRBV28 combines with J gene TRBJ2-7; D might be TRBD1 or TRBD2, each matching 5 bases. Deletions cut 7 bases from V and 6 bases from J, with 13 bases between. This CDR3 contains 12 residues. Germline-derived CDR1 and CDR2 are MDHEN and SYDVKM. Written as DNA, the CDR3 is TGTGCCAGCAACACGGGGCAAATCGAGCAGTACTTC. It translates to CASNTGQIEQYF.

This clonotype came up many times. The rearrangement joins TRBV18 to TRBJ2-6; D unresolved. The germline V gene encodes CDR1 KGHSH and CDR2 LQKENI. The V and J ends lost 0 bases and 0 bases respectively, with 6 bases between them. There are 16 residues in the CDR3. The CDR3 here is CASSPPHRSGANVLTF. The CDR3 DNA is TGTGCCAGCTCACCACCGCATCGCTCTGGGGCCAACGTCCTGACTTTC.

This clonotype was found many times. V usage is TRBV5-5 and J usage is TRBJ2-1; tentatively, D is TRBD2 (6 bases). Trimming cost V 0 bases and J 10 bases, with 11 bases left between them. The CDR3 sequence is 13 residues long. Germline CDR1 SGHKS, CDR2 YYEKEE (reference sequence). The DNA for the CDR3 is TGTGCCAGCAGCTTGGGACTAGGATCCGAGCAGTTCTTC. Protein sequence: CASSLGLGSEQFF.

The chain couples TRBV6-1 to TRBJ2-5, with D hard to call. The V end lost 7 bases, the J end lost 6 bases, and 12 bases lay between the germline ends. Germline assignment: CDR1 MNHNS and CDR2 SASEGT. The CDR3 loop spans 12 amino acids. The CDR3 here is CASMGSGKTQYF. The DNA of the CDR3 is TGTGCCAGCATGGGTTCTGGGAAGACCCAGTACTTC.

This clonotype was counted many times. This chain uses TRBV5-1 with TRBJ2-2, with TRBD2 identical over 13 bases. V dropped 4 bases and J dropped 0; count of bases not matched to a gene: 3. Germline V gene data show CDR1 as SGHRS and CDR2 as YFSETQ. The length of the CDR3 is 17 residues. The CDR3 loop is CASSKGLAGANTGELFF. The CDR3 nucleotides read TGCGCCAGCAGCAAAGGACTAGCGGGAGCGAACACCGGGGAGCTGTTTTTT. The whole variable domain, filled in from reference TRBV5-1 and TRBJ2-2, reads KAGVTQTPRYLIKTRGQQVTLSCSPISGHRSVSWYQQTPGQGLQFLFEYFSETQRNKGNFPGRFSGRQFSNSRSEMNVSTLELGDSALYLCASSKGLAGANTGELFFGEGSRLTVL.

This clonotype was seen many times. This chain joins TRBV20-1 and TRBJ1-1; no clear D. Germline V gene data show CDR1 as DFQATT and CDR2 as SNEGSKA (reference sequence). Trimming took 6 bases from V and 2 from J, leaving 7 bases between them. The length of the CDR3 is 11 residues. CDR3 in amino acids: CSAPLNTEAFF. The CDR3 DNA reads TGCAGTGCCCCGTTAAACACTGAAGCTTTCTTT.

V is TRBV2 and J is TRBJ2-1; 15 positions agree with TRBD2. V trimming: 7 bases; J trimming: 9 bases; junction bases outside the gene matches: 7. CDR3 size: 15 residues. Germline CDR1 SNHLY, CDR2 FYNNEI. CDR3 nucleotide sequence: TGTGCCAGCAACCCGGGACTAGCGGGAGGAGGTGAGCAGTTCTTC. This codes for CASNPGLAGGGEQFF.

This clonotype appeared a few times. The genes are TRBV28 and TRBJ2-4; 7 nucleotides align to TRBD1. The CDR3 is made up of 14 amino acids. Germline assignment: CDR1 MDHEN and CDR2 SYDVKM. With V trimmed by 5 bases and J by 9 bases, 10 bases remained unmatched. The DNA of the CDR3 is TGTGCCAGCAGTATAGGGACAGAAATTGGCATTCAGTACTTC. Encoded protein: CASSIGTEIGIQYF.